This T cell receptor (beta chain) was sequenced during a study of blood T cell repertoires in COVID-19. About the research overall: From T cells, B-cell-depleted T cells, or PBMCs came the material, which was cDNA or gDNA.

Produced via immunoSEQ multiplex PCR; TCRdb's table is partial and in-frame only. The sample lists tens of thousands of clones; 88% were seen once. The sample consisted of peripheral blood. The clonotype comes from a woman of 80 years or more with active or convalescent COVID-19.

CDR3 residues: CASSGGGGSFLYEQYF. The CDR3 DNA sequence: TGTGCCAGCAGTGGTGGTGGGGGGTCGTTCCTCTACGAGCAGTACTTC. The chain has TRBV28 and TRBJ2-7; perhaps TRBD2 as D (6 bases). Germline assignment: CDR1 MDHEN and CDR2 SYDVKM. The germline V and J ends were trimmed by 5 bases and 3 bases, with 20 bases remaining between them. The CDR3 has 16 amino acids.